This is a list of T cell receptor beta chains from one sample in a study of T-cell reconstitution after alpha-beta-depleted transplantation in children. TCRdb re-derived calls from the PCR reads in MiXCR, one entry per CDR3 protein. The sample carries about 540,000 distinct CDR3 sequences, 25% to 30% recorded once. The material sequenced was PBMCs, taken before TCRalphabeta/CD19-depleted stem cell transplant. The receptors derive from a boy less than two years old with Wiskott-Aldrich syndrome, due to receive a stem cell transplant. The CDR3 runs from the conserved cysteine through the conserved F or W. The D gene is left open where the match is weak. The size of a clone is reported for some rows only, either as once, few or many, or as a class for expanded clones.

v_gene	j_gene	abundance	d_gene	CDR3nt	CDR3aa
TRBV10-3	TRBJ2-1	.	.	TGTGCCATCTCCGTTTCGGGGGACCCCGAGCAGTTCTTC	CAISVSGDPEQFF
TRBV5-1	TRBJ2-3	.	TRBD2	TGCGCCAGCAGCCGACTTGACGGGAGGGCGGGAGATACGCAGTATTTT	CASSRLDGRAGDTQYF
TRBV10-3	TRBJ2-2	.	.	TGTGCCATCAGTGAGGTGACGGGACCAGGTACCGGGGAGCTGTTTTTC	CAISEVTGPGTGELFF
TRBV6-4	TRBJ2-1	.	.	TGTGCCAGCAGTTCTCAGTTGGGGCTCGAGCAGTTCTTC	CASSSQLGLEQFF
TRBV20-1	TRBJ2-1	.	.	TGCAGTGCTAGGTCCCTAGGGTTTCTAGGTGAGCAGTTCTTC	CSARSLGFLGEQFF
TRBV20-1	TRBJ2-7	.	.	TGCAGTGCTAGGAACCCAGGGAGCGGTAGCTCCTACGAGCAGTACTTC	CSARNPGSGSSYEQYF
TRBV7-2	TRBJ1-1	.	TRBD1	TGTGCCAGCAGCCGACAGATCGGACAGGGGGCCGAAGCTTTCTTT	CASSRQIGQGAEAFF
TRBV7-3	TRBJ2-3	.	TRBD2	TGTGCCAGCAGCCCCGCCGGGGGAGGGACAGATACGCAGTATTTT	CASSPAGGGTDTQYF
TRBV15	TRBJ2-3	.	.	TGTGCCACCAGCAGGAAGGACAGCCAGCATGTAGATACGCAGTATTTT	CATSRKDSQHVDTQYF
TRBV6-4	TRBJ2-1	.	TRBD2	TGTGCCAGCAGTGAATTAGGACTAGCGGGATCTGAGCAGTTCTTC	CASSELGLAGSEQFF
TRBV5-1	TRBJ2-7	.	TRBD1	TGCGCCAGCAGATTGGGACAGGGGAAACCTGGCGAGCAGTACTTC	CASRLGQGKPGEQYF
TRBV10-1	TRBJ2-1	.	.	TGCGCCAGCAGTGAGTTGGCGGGGCCCAGTGAGCAGTTCTTC	CASSELAGPSEQFF
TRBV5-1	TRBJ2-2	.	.	TGCGCCAGCAGCCCCACAGGACAGTTTCTAACCGGGGAGCTGTTTTTT	CASSPTGQFLTGELFF
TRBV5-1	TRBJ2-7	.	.	TGCGCCAGCGCGACAGTCCCTTCCTACGAGCAGTACTTC	CASATVPSYEQYF
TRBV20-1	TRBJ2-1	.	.	TGCAGTGCAGAGGAAGGGGCCTACAATGAGCAGTTCTTC	CSAEEGAYNEQFF
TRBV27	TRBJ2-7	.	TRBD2	TGTGCCAGCGGGACTAGCGCGTCCTACGAGCAGTACTTC	CASGTSASYEQYF
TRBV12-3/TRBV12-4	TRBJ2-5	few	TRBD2	TGTGCCAGCAACTCCACAAGGACTAGAAAACAAGAGACCCAGTACTTC	CASNSTRTRKQETQYF
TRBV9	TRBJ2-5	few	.	TGTGCCAGCAGCGTCGCTGGGGGGCAAGAGACCCAGTACTTC	CASSVAGGQETQYF
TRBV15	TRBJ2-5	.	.	TGTGCCACCAGCAGAGGAGAGGCAGGGGATGGGACCCAGTACTTC	CATSRGEAGDGTQYF
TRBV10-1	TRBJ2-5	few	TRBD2	TGCGCCACCGGGACTAGCGGGAGTGAGACCCAGTACTTC	CATGTSGSETQYF
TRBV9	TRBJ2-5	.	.	TGTGCCAGCAGCGTATCACAGGGAACTTTCCAGTACTTC	CASSVSQGTFQYF
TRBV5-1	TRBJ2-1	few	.	TGCGCCAGCAGCCCCGGGGTAGCGTCCGGGAGTCTCAATGAGCAGTTCTTC	CASSPGVASGSLNEQFF
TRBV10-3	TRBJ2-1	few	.	TGTGCCATCACGGGGGAACGAAATGAGCAGTTCTTC	CAITGERNEQFF
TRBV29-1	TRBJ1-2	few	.	TGCAGCGTCACCAAGGGAGATAGGGGCTACACCTTC	CSVTKGDRGYTF
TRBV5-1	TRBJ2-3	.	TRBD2	TGCGCCAGCAGCACTCGGACTAGCGCCCAGGGGACAGATACGCAGTATTTT	CASSTRTSAQGTDTQYF
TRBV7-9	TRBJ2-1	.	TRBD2	TGTGCCAGCAGCTTAAAAATAACTAGCGGGAGTTCGGATGAGCAGTTCTTC	CASSLKITSGSSDEQFF
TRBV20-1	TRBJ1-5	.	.	TGCAGTGCTAGCATTCGAGGACAAGGAAATCAGCCCCAGCATTTT	CSASIRGQGNQPQHF
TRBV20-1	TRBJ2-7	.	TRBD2	TGCAGTGCTAGAAGCCTAGCGGGAGGAGACTACGAGCAGTACTTC	CSARSLAGGDYEQYF
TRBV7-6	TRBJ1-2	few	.	TGTGCCAGCAGCTTAACCCCTGGCGTCAAGAATGGCTACACCTTC	CASSLTPGVKNGYTF
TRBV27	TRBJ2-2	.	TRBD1	TGTGCCAGCAGCCCGGGACAGGGAATCCCCGGGGAGCTGTTTTTT	CASSPGQGIPGELFF
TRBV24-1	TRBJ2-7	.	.	TGTGCCACCAGTGATGCTCAGGGAAGTGGCTACGAGCAGTACTTC	CATSDAQGSGYEQYF
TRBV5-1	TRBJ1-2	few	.	TGCGCCAGCAGCTCCTCGGGTCTCCTTGGGATATATGGCTACACCTTC	CASSSSGLLGIYGYTF
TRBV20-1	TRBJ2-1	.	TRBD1	TGCAGTGCTAGACAGGGGGTCGGTGAGCAGTTCTTC	CSARQGVGEQFF
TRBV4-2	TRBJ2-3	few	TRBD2	TGTGCCAGCAGCCTCGGACTAGCGGGAGATCAGCGGAATACGCAGTATTTT	CASSLGLAGDQRNTQYF
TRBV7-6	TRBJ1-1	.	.	TGTGCCAGCACCAACGGGGGGAACACTGAAGCTTTCTTT	CASTNGGNTEAFF
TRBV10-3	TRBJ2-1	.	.	TGTGCCATCAGTGAAGCGAAGCTGTACAATGAGCAGTTCTTC	CAISEAKLYNEQFF
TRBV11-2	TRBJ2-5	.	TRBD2	TGTGCCAGCAGCTTTCGGTCAACGGGACTAGGGGAAAAAGAGACCCAGTACTTC	CASSFRSTGLGEKETQYF
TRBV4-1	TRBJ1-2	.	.	TGCGCCAGCAGCCAAGAGGGGGGAAAGGGCTATGGCTACACCTTC	CASSQEGGKGYGYTF
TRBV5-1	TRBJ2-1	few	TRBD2	TGCGCCAGCAGCTTGGTTGGCGGGAGCGCCTACAATGAGCAGTTCTTC	CASSLVGGSAYNEQFF
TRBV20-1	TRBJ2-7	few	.	TGCAGTGCTCCCGGACTGTCCTACGAGCAGTACTTC	CSAPGLSYEQYF
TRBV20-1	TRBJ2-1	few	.	TGCAGTGCTAGAGATTCTAGGGTCTCCTACAATGAGCAGTTCTTC	CSARDSRVSYNEQFF
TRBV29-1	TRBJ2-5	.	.	TGCAGCGTCCCCGGGCCGGGAGAAGAGACCCAGTACTTC	CSVPGPGEETQYF
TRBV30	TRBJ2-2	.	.	TGTGCCTGGATCGAGTCAACTCCATGGACCGGGGAGCTGTTTTTT	CAWIESTPWTGELFF
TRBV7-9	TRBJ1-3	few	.	TGTGCCAGCAGCCCCGTCGGGGGATCCGGAAACACCATATATTTT	CASSPVGGSGNTIYF
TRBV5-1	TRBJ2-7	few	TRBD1	TGCGCCAGCAGCTTGGAACCAGGGGGCTTTATTTACGAGCAGTACTTC	CASSLEPGGFIYEQYF
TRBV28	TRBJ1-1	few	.	TGTGCCAGCAGTCCCTACGATCGCAGCATGAACACTGAAGCTTTCTTT	CASSPYDRSMNTEAFF
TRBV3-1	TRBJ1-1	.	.	TGTGCCAGCAGCCTAAAGACAGTCACTGAAGCTTTCTTT	CASSLKTVTEAFF
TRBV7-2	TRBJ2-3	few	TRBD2	TGTGCCAGCAGCTTAAGGGCTAGCGGGAGCACAGATACGCAGTATTTT	CASSLRASGSTDTQYF
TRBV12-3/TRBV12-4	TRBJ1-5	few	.	TGTGCCAGCAGTTCGACCAGGGGTAGCAATCAGCCCCAGCATTTT	CASSSTRGSNQPQHF